This entry describes one TCR beta chain. The germline V gene has CDR1 LNHDA and CDR2 SQIVND (reference sequence). The CDR3 sequence is 13 residues long. V was cut by 1 base and J by 6 bases, with 9 bases left in between. The record originates from a study of blood T cell repertoires in COVID-19. Sequenced by immunoSEQ multiplex PCR; TCRdb stores in-frame clones only, minus some. The top ten clones hold 2.5% to 3% of a sample with 340,000 or so clones, about 83% of them seen once. The sample comprised peripheral blood. The chain uses TRBV19 and TRBJ1-2; D is unclear. This TCR came from a man aged 25-40 years with active or convalescent COVID-19. The CDR3 region has the DNA TGTGCCAGTAGTATAGTTGGGAGGGATGGCTACACCTTC. Protein product: CASSIVGRDGYTF. The full variable domain, completed using reference TRBV19 and TRBJ1-2, is DGGITQSPKYLFRKEGQNVTLSCEQNLNHDAMYWYRQDPGQGLRLIYYSQIVNDFQKGDIAEGYSVSREKKESFPLTVTSAQKNPTAFYLCASSIVGRDGYTFGSGTRLTVV.